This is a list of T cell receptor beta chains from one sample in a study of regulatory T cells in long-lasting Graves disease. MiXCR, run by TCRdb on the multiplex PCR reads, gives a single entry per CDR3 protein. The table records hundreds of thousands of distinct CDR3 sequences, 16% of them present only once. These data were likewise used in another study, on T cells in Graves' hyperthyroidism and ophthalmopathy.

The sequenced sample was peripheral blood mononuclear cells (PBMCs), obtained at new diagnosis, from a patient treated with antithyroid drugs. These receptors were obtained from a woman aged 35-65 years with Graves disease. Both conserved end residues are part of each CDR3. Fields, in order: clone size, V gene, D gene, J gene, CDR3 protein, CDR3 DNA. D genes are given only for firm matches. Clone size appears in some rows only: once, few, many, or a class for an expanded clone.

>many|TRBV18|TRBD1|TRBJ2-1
CASSPGPTGGNEQFF
TGTGCCAGCTCACCAGGGCCGACAGGGGGAAATGAGCAGTTCTTC
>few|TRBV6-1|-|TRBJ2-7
CASSQDGGLSYEQYF
TGTGCCAGCAGTCAGGACGGAGGTCTATCCTACGAGCAGTACTTC
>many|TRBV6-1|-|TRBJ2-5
CASNRGVVETQYF
TGTGCCAGCAATAGGGGGGTCGTTGAGACCCAGTACTTC
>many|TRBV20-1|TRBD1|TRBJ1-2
CSAILQGAVNYGYTF
TGCAGTGCTATATTACAGGGGGCGGTAAACTATGGCTACACCTTC
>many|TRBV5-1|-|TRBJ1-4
CASSLQGDNEKLFF
TGCGCCAGCAGCCTACAGGGAGATAATGAAAAACTGTTTTTT
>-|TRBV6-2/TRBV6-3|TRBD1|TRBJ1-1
CASYPGGDAEAFF
TGTGCCAGTTACCCAGGGGGAGACGCTGAAGCTTTCTTT
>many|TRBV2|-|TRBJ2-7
CASRRDNSYEQYF
TGTGCCAGCAGGCGGGACAATTCCTACGAGCAGTACTTC
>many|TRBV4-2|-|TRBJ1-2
CASSQERQANYGYTF
TGTGCCAGCAGCCAAGAGCGGCAGGCAAACTATGGCTACACCTTC
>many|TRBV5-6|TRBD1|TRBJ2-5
CASSWRTGAIMWQETQYF
TGTGCCAGCAGCTGGCGGACAGGTGCCATTATGTGGCAAGAGACCCAGTACTTC
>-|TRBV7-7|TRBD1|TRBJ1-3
CASSLKRDRVKNTIYF
TGTGCCAGCAGCTTAAAGAGGGACAGGGTGAAAAACACCATATATTTT
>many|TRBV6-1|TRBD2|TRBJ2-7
CASSEAIVGLAGETYEQYF
TGTGCCAGCAGTGAAGCCATCGTAGGCCTAGCGGGGGAGACCTACGAGCAGTACTTC
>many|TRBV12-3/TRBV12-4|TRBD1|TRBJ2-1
CASASLGTGVDEQFF
TGTGCCAGCGCGAGTCTTGGGACAGGGGTGGATGAGCAGTTCTTC
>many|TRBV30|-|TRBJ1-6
CAWSVLRGASSPLHF
TGTGCCTGGAGTGTACTAAGGGGCGCAAGTTCACCCCTCCACTTT
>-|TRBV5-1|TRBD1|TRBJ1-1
CASSLGQGATEAFF
TGCGCCAGCAGCTTGGGACAGGGAGCCACTGAAGCTTTCTTT
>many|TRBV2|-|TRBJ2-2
CASSKLGSTSNTGELFF
TGTGCCAGCAGTAAGTTAGGGTCCACCTCGAACACCGGGGAGCTGTTTTTT
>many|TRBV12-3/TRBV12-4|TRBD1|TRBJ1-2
CASSSEGTVVYGYTF
TGTGCCAGCAGTTCCGAGGGGACAGTGGTCTATGGCTACACCTTC
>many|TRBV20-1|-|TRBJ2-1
CSASRSSYNEQFF
TGCAGTGCTAGCCGGTCGAGTTACAATGAGCAGTTCTTC
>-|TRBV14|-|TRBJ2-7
CASSQYGWFSPYEQYF
TGTGCCAGCAGCCAATATGGGTGGTTTTCCCCCTACGAGCAGTACTTC
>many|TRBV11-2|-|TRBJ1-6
CASSPSPGTALGSPLHF
TGTGCCAGCAGCCCTAGCCCCGGGACGGCCTTAGGTTCACCCCTCCACTTT
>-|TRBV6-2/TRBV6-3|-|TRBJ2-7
CASSYNSLQGSYEQYF
TGTGCCAGCAGTTACAATTCCCTACAGGGATCCTACGAGCAGTACTTC
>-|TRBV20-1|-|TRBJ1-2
CSASTPGEDGYTF
TGCAGTGCAAGCACTCCCGGGGAGGATGGCTACACCTTC
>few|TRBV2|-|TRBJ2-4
CASSSVVSAELENIQYF
TGTGCCAGCAGTAGCGTAGTGTCAGCTGAGCTGGAAAACATTCAGTACTTC
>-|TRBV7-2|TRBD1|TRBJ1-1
CASSLVGTGDTEAFF
TGTGCCAGCAGCTTAGTCGGGACAGGGGACACTGAAGCTTTCTTT
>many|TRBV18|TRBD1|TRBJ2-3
CASSPMGQGISDTQYF
TGTGCCAGCTCACCCATGGGACAGGGAATTTCAGATACGCAGTATTTT
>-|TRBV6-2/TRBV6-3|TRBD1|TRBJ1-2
CASNGPGTGYYGYTF
TGTGCCAGCAACGGTCCCGGGACAGGGTACTATGGCTACACCTTC
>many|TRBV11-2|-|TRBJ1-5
CASSLGTNSNQPQHF
TGTGCCAGCAGCTTAGGGACAAATAGCAATCAGCCCCAGCATTTT
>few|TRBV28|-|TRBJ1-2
CASSFEGSSGYTF
TGTGCCAGCAGTTTCGAGGGTTCCAGCGGCTACACCTTC